Below, 13 T cell receptor beta chains from the same sample are listed, as sequenced in a study of cytomegalovirus exposure and HLA in healthy donors. PCR was performed using 60 Vbeta and 13 Jbeta primers. Only in-frame clones appear in the TCRdb table, and some are missing; sequencing was by immunoSEQ multiplex PCR. Altogether under 150,000 clones are present, 72% being singletons, with the ten largest covering under 5.5%. Sequencing input: PBMCs. These receptors all stem from a man in his forties or fifties in good health and CMV-seropositive.

V is TRBV2 and J is TRBJ1-2; tentative D call: TRBD1 (6 bases). In germline, CDR1 is SNHLY, CDR2 FYNNEI. The CDR3 runs to 15 residues. Trimming pared 5 bases from V and 4 bases from J, leaving 17 bases between. As DNA, the CDR3 is TGTGCCAGCAGTCCTGCCTCCGACAGGTTCTATGGCTACACCTTC. Protein sequence: CASSPASDRFYGYTF.

The chain uses TRBV7-9 and TRBJ2-7; unclear D gene. Germline-derived CDR1 and CDR2 are SEHNR and FQNEAQ (reference sequence). The CDR3 spans 12 residues. V lost 2 bases, J lost 6 bases, and 8 bases lay in between. CDR3 nucleotides: TGTGCCAGCAGCTTAACGGTCGGCGAGCAGTACTTC. This translates into CASSLTVGEQYF.

The CDR3 spells CASSVDGRRSEAFF. The DNA of the CDR3 is TGTGCCAGCAGCGTAGATGGGAGAAGGTCTGAAGCTTTCTTT. The chain uses TRBV9 and TRBJ1-1; D remains ambiguous. V gave up 0 bases and J gave up 6 bases, with 12 bases separating them. Germline values: CDR1 SGDLS, CDR2 YYNGEE. The CDR3 totals 14 residues.

This clone was seen only once. J is TRBJ2-7 and V is TRBV27; 7 bases are shared with TRBD1. The CDR3 has 15 residues. CDR1 and CDR2 from the germline V gene are MNHEY and SMNVEV (reference sequence). The V gene end was trimmed by 5 bases and the J gene end by 4 bases; junction bases not matched to a gene: 11. The CDR3: CASSTYRGTKYEQYF. DNA of the CDR3: TGTGCCAGCAGTACATACAGGGGAACTAAGTACGAGCAGTACTTC.

The gene calls are TRBV5-6 and TRBJ2-7, with TRBD1 identical over 9 bases. Per the germline V gene, CDR1 is SGHDT and CDR2 is YYEEEE. The CDR3 length is 13 residues. The V gene end was trimmed by 0 bases and the J gene end by 5 bases; junction bases not matched to a gene: 0. CDR3 bases: TGTGCCAGCAGCTTGGACAGGGGGCACGAGCAGTACTTC. As protein: CASSLDRGHEQYF. Using reference TRBV5-6 and TRBJ2-7 for the parts outside the CDR3, the full variable domain is DAGVTQSPTHLIKTRGQQVTLRCSPKSGHDTVSWYQQALGQGPQFIFQYYEEEERQRGNFPDRFSGHQFPNYSSELNVNALLLGDSALYLCASSLDRGHEQYFGPGTRLTVT.

This clone was observed a few times. This chain links TRBV7-2 with TRBJ2-1; 8 positions match TRBD2. CDR3 size: 17 residues. V was clipped by 1 base and J by 7 bases; unmatched bases: 12. The V gene's germline CDR1 is SGHTA and CDR2 FQGNSA. Here the CDR3 reads CASSLGSGSGRRNEQFF. The DNA for the CDR3 is TGTGCCAGCAGCTTAGGGAGTGGGAGCGGGAGAAGAAATGAGCAGTTCTTC.

The J gene is TRBJ1-6, the V gene TRBV6-1, with 10 bases identical to TRBD1. The germline V gene has CDR1 MNHNS and CDR2 SASEGT. This CDR3 has 15 residues. The ends lost 3 bases at V and 9 bases at J; junction bases unmatched: 5. Here the CDR3 reads CASSEGGTGASPLHF. CDR3 in DNA: TGTGCCAGCAGTGAGGGGGGGACAGGGGCTTCACCCCTCCACTTT.

A single count supports this clone. The rearrangement joins TRBV6-1 to TRBJ1-2; 7 bases match TRBD1. V lost 6 bases and J lost 7; bases outside the gene matches: 8. The germline V gene encodes CDR1 MNHNS and CDR2 SASEGT. The CDR3 consists of 13 residues. Written as DNA, the CDR3 is TGTGCCAGCAGCTCTGACAGGGTCGGTGGCTACACCTTC. This encodes CASSSDRVGGYTF.

The V and J genes are TRBV11-3 and TRBJ1-4, with TRBD1 as a possible D gene (5 bases). Deletions cut 5 bases from V and 8 bases from J, with 18 bases between. CDR1 is SGHNT and CDR2 is YENEEA in the germline V gene. This CDR3 has 15 amino acids. The DNA for the CDR3 is TGTGCCAGCAGCGCCCGTGGGGGGGTGGCGGAAAAACTGTTTTTT. It codes for CASSARGGVAEKLFF.

This chain joins TRBV11-2 and TRBJ2-3, with 8 positions matching TRBD1. This CDR3 region has 14 residues. From germline, CDR1 is SGHAT and CDR2 FQNNGV. The ends lost 4 bases at V and 13 bases at J; junction bases unmatched: 13. CDR3 DNA sequence: TGTGCCAGCAGCTCAAAAAGGGGGACAGGTGTCGAGTATTTT. Amino acid sequence: CASSSKRGTGVEYF.

The chain is built from TRBV2 and TRBJ1-4; 9 bases are shared with TRBD1. The CDR3 has 14 residues. CDR1 is SNHLY, CDR2 FYNNEI, per germline. V shed 6 bases and J 7 bases; nucleotides not matched to a gene: 6. CDR3 residues: CASRVQGAFEKLFF. CDR3 sequence (DNA): TGTGCCAGCAGGGTACAGGGGGCGTTTGAAAAACTGTTTTTT. Filled out from reference TRBV2 and TRBJ1-4, the complete variable domain reads EPEVTQTPSHQVTQMGQEVILRCVPISNHLYFYWYRQILGQKVEFLVSFYNNEISEKSEIFDDQFSVERPDGSNFTLKIRSTKLEDSAMYFCASRVQGAFEKLFFGSGTQLSVL.

DNA of the CDR3: TGCGCCAGCAGCCAAGATTGGGGCAGTCCCTTGAACTATGGCTACACCTTC. Its translation is CASSQDWGSPLNYGYTF. The chain has TRBV4-3 and TRBJ1-2; possible D gene TRBD1, 5 bases. CDR3 length equals 17 residues. Germline-derived CDR1 and CDR2 are LGHNA and YSLEER. V was clipped by 0 bases and J by 2 bases, with 16 bases between them.

The chain has TRBV6-1 and TRBJ2-2; D is perhaps TRBD2 (6 bases). The CDR3 extends over 15 amino acids. Germline CDR1 and CDR2: MNHNS and SASEGT. The germline V and J ends were trimmed by 4 bases and 7 bases, with 16 bases remaining between them. CDR3 sequence: CASSATRSRGGELFF. In nucleotides, the CDR3 is TGTGCCAGCAGTGCGACTAGATCCCGGGGCGGGGAGCTGTTTTTT.